The 20 T cell receptor beta chains below were found in one sample sequenced in a study of T-cell reconstitution after alpha-beta-depleted transplantation in children. Molecular barcoding with unique molecular identifiers was used for the TCRbeta library. TCRdb redid the calling of the PCR reads with MiXCR, one entry per CDR3 protein. Here the sample spans about 980,000 distinct CDR3 sequences, about 30% being singletons. The sample in question was PBMCs, mostly from graft donor cells, obtained 360 days after TCRalphabeta/CD19-depleted stem cell transplant. The receptors stem from a boy less than two years old who had a stem cell transplant for SCID, so the T cells may come from the graft donor.

This clonotype was seen a few times. This rearrangement joins TRBV5-1 to TRBJ2-1; no reliable D call. Looked up from germline, CDR1 is SGHRS and CDR2 is YFSETQ. The CDR3 consists of 14 residues. V lost 1 base and J lost 7, with 12 bases in between. CDR3: CASSLPSRTNEQFF. Written as DNA, the CDR3 is TGCGCCAGCAGCTTGCCGTCCCGCACGAATGAGCAGTTCTTC.

This chain uses TRBV11-3 with TRBJ1-6; D uncertain. The ends were cut back, 2 bases at V and 2 bases at J, with 7 bases in the middle. There are 15 residues in the CDR3. Germline V lookup: CDR1 SGHNT, CDR2 YENEEA. As DNA, the CDR3 is TGTGCCAGCAGCTTATTCGGGACCTATAATTCACCCCTCCACTTT. Its protein is CASSLFGTYNSPLHF.

The chain is built from TRBV6-1 and TRBJ2-7; 7 nucleotides match TRBD1. Trimming removed 6 bases from V and 0 bases from J; junction bases left unmatched: 17. The CDR3 has 18 amino acids. CDR1 is MNHNS and CDR2 is SASEGT in the germline V gene. DNA of the CDR3: TGTGCCAGCAGACCCCCAAGACAGGGACATCGGGACTCCTACGAGCAGTACTTC. Its translation: CASRPPRQGHRDSYEQYF.

This clonotype was observed a few times. The chain has TRBV5-1 and TRBJ1-1; the match to TRBD1 covers 8 bases. V shed 2 bases, J shed 11 bases, and the junction held 5 bases outside the gene matches. The germline V gene has CDR1 SGHRS and CDR2 YFSETQ. The length of the CDR3 is 12 residues. CDR3 sequence: CASSFAGGEAFF. CDR3 coding DNA: TGCGCCAGCAGCTTCGCAGGGGGCGAGGCTTTCTTT.

The chain links TRBV27 to TRBJ1-1, with D perhaps matching TRBD1 (5 bases). The CDR3 length is 18 residues. The germline CDR1 and CDR2 sequences are MNHEY and SMNVEV (reference sequence). Trimming shortened V by 5 bases and J by 1 base, and 23 bases separated the two germline ends. CDR3 coding DNA: TGTGCCAGCAGTCCCGGGGAGACAGTTCTTATATGGAACACTGAAGCTTTCTTT. It yields the protein CASSPGETVLIWNTEAFF.

V gene TRBV24-1 combines with J gene TRBJ2-3; 8 positions agree with TRBD1. After removal of 4 bases from V and 2 bases from J, the junction contained 19 bases not matched to a gene. The CDR3 runs to 20 residues. CDR1 and CDR2 (germline): KGHDR, SFDVKD. The CDR3 sequence: CATSDPNPGQAIKNTDTQYF. The CDR3 DNA is TGTGCCACCAGTGACCCTAACCCGGGACAGGCAATTAAGAACACAGATACGCAGTATTTT.

This clonotype turned up a few times. This rearrangement joins TRBV7-2 to TRBJ1-1; D is unresolved. The germline V and J ends were trimmed by 2 bases and 1 base, with 8 bases remaining between them. Germline V CDR1 and CDR2: SGHTA, FQGNSA. The CDR3 extends over 14 amino acids. The CDR3 coding sequence is TGTGCCAGCAGCTTATCAAGAGCGAACACTGAAGCTTTCTTT. Encoded protein: CASSLSRANTEAFF.

The genes are TRBV20-1 and TRBJ2-4, with no clear D. Trimming removed 1 base from V and 0 bases from J, with 7 bases in between. The CDR3 loop spans 14 amino acids. CDR1 DFQATT and CDR2 SNEGSKA come from the germline V gene (reference sequence). The chain's CDR3 is CSARASEAKNIQYF. In nucleotides, the CDR3 is TGCAGTGCTAGAGCCTCAGAAGCCAAAAACATTCAGTACTTC.

This clonotype occurred a few times. The J gene is TRBJ1-1, the V gene TRBV10-3; a possible D gene is TRBD1 (5 bases). The CDR3 loop spans 14 amino acids. Germline assignment: CDR1 ENHRY and CDR2 SYGVKD. V was pared by 0 bases and J by 4 bases, with 9 bases between. CDR3 protein: CAISESGGFTEAFF. CDR3 DNA sequence: TGTGCCATCAGTGAGTCGGGGGGGTTCACTGAAGCTTTCTTT.

The chain recombines TRBV20-1 with TRBJ2-2; TRBD1 or TRBD2 may be the D gene (5 bases each). With 6 bases removed from V and 6 bases from J, the gap between germline ends came to 20 bases. From germline, CDR1 is DFQATT and CDR2 SNEGSKA (reference sequence). The CDR3 covers 15 residues. The CDR3 sequence: CSADSGTRVSGELFF. The CDR3 coding sequence is TGCAGTGCAGACTCAGGGACGAGGGTTTCCGGGGAGCTGTTTTTT.

This rearrangement joins TRBV5-1 to TRBJ2-7; 9 bases are a match to TRBD2. CDR3 length: 13 residues. V trimming: 7 bases; J trimming: 5 bases; junction bases outside the gene matches: 7. Germline CDR1 and CDR2: SGHRS and YFSETQ. The CDR3 sequence is CASSGTSLNEQYF. The CDR3 DNA reads as TGCGCCAGCTCCGGGACTAGCCTAAACGAGCAGTACTTC.

This clonotype was detected ten times or more. The chain couples TRBV20-1 to TRBJ2-1, with TRBD2 identical over 13 bases. V lost 2 bases, J lost 9 bases, and 7 bases stayed unmatched. The CDR3 covers 15 residues. In germline, CDR1 is DFQATT, CDR2 SNEGSKA (reference sequence). CDR3 sequence (DNA): TGCAGTGCTAGAAGGGGACTAGCGGGGTTCACTGAGCAGTTCTTC. Protein sequence: CSARRGLAGFTEQFF.

The chain combines TRBV5-6 with TRBJ2-7, with D possibly being TRBD1 or TRBD2 (5 bases each). Germline assignment: CDR1 SGHDT and CDR2 YYEEEE. V was pared by 3 bases and J by 0 bases, with 16 bases between. This CDR3 is 16 amino acids long. CDR3 amino acids: CASSSPGRSLSYEQYF. The CDR3 bases are TGTGCCAGCAGCTCTCCGGGACGGTCTCTCTCCTACGAGCAGTACTTC.

This clonotype was counted a few times. This chain connects TRBV7-2 to TRBJ2-2, with 7 positions matching TRBD2. V was pared by 0 bases and J by 1 base, with 5 bases of the junction left unmatched. The CDR3 length is 17 residues. Germline CDR1 and CDR2: SGHTA and FQGNSA. DNA of the CDR3: TGTGCCAGCAGCTTAGCCCCGGGCGGGGGGAACACCGGGGAGCTGTTTTTT. It codes for CASSLAPGGGNTGELFF.

The table lists this clonotype with a few counts. This chain links TRBV3-1 with TRBJ2-3; 12 bases are a match to TRBD2. V trimming: 1 base; J trimming: 8 bases; junction bases outside the gene matches: 7. This CDR3 region has 16 residues. CDR1 is LGHDT, CDR2 YNNKEL, per germline (reference sequence). CDR3 coding DNA: TGTGCCAGCAGCCAAGGAGCTAGCGGGGGGGCGGGTACGCAGTATTTT. As protein: CASSQGASGGAGTQYF.

This clonotype was picked up a small number of times. The chain recombines TRBV6-5 with TRBJ2-1; 10 bases agree with TRBD2. J was trimmed by 0 bases and V by 0 bases; bases with no gene match: 8. Germline V gene lookup returns CDR1 MNHEY and CDR2 SVGAGI. The CDR3 runs 19 residues. The CDR3 reads CASSYSGLAGVSSYNEQFF. As DNA, the CDR3 is TGTGCCAGCAGTTACTCGGGGCTAGCGGGGGTAAGCTCCTACAATGAGCAGTTCTTC.

This clonotype was seen a few times. The chain couples TRBV20-1 to TRBJ2-1; 13 bases line up with TRBD2. The V gene end was trimmed by 5 bases and the J gene end by 7 bases; junction bases not matched to a gene: 8. Germline V CDR1 and CDR2: DFQATT, SNEGSKA (reference sequence). The CDR3 has 15 amino acids. As DNA, the CDR3 is TGCAGTGCTCAGCCGGGGACTAGCGGGGCTAATGAGCAGTTCTTC. It specifies CSAQPGTSGANEQFF.

This clonotype has a handful of counts. This sequence joins TRBV29-1 and TRBJ2-1; D is perhaps TRBD1 or TRBD2 (5 bases each). The CDR3 covers 12 residues. Germline assignment: CDR1 SQVTM and CDR2 ANQGSEA. With 3 bases removed from V and 6 bases from J, the gap between germline ends came to 9 bases. CDR3 sequence (DNA): TGCAGCGTTGAGGGGGACGGCAATGAGCAGTTCTTC. It translates to CSVEGDGNEQFF.

This clonotype occurred a few times. V gene TRBV5-5 combines with J gene TRBJ2-1; TRBD2 aligns across 9 bases. The CDR3 contains 15 residues. The junction had 6 bases not matched to a gene; V was cut back by 1 base and J by 7 bases. CDR1 and CDR2 from the germline V gene are SGHKS and YYEKEE (reference sequence). The CDR3 loop reads CASSLQAGGLNEQFF. Written as DNA, the CDR3 is TGTGCCAGCAGCTTGCAAGCGGGGGGACTAAATGAGCAGTTCTTC.

The chain links TRBV20-1 to TRBJ1-5; 7 nucleotides line up with TRBD1. V was pared by 6 bases and J by 11 bases, with 13 bases of the junction left unmatched. CDR1 is DFQATT, CDR2 SNEGSKA, per germline (reference sequence). This CDR3 is 13 amino acids long. The CDR3 sequence: CSAPAGQVTAQHF. The CDR3 coding sequence is TGCAGTGCCCCGGCTGGACAGGTCACGGCCCAGCATTTT.